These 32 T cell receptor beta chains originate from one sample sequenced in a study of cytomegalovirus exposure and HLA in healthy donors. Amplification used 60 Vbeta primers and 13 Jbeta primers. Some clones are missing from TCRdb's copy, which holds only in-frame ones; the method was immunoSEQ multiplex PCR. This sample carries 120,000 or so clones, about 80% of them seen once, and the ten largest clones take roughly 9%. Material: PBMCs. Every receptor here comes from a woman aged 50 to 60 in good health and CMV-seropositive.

CDR3 in DNA: TGTGCCAGCAGCCCCGGGACAGGGAACGATCGGACCCTCCACTTT. This gives the protein CASSPGTGNDRTLHF. V is TRBV4-2 and J is TRBJ1-6, with TRBD1 identical over 9 bases. This CDR3 has 15 residues. The ends lost 4 bases at V and 14 bases at J; junction bases unmatched: 12. The germline gives CDR1 LGHNA, CDR2 YNFKEQ.

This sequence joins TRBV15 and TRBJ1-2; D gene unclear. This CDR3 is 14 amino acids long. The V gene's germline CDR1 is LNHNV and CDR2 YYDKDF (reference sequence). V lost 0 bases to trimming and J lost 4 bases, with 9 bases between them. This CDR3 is CATSRDFGPYGYTF. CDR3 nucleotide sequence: TGTGCCACCAGCAGAGATTTTGGGCCCTATGGCTACACCTTC.

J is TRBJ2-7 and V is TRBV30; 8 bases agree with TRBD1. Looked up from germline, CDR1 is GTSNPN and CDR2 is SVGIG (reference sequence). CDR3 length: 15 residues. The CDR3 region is CAASRQGLRSYEQYF. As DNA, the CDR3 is TGTGCTGCATCCCGACAGGGGCTACGATCCTACGAGCAGTACTTC.

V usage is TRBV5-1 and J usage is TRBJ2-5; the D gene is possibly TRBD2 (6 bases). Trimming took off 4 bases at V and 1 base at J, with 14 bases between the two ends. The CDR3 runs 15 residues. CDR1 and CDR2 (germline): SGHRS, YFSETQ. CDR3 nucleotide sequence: TGCGCCAGCAGCGGTGGGGGACTTACCCAAGAGACCCAGTACTTC. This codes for CASSGGGLTQETQYF.

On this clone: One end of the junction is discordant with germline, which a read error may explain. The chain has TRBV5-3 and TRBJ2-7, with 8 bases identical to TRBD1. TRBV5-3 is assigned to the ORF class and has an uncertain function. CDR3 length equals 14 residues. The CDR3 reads CARGFNTGGYEQYF. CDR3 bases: TGTGCCAGAGGCTTTAACACAGGGGGATACGAGCAGTACTTC.

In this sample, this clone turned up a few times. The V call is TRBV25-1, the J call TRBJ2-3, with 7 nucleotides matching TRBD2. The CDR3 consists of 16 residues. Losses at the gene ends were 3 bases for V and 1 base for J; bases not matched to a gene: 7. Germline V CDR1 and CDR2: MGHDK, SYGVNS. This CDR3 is CASSEAGEGRTDTQYF. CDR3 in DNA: TGTGCCAGCAGTGAGGCGGGAGAGGGACGCACAGATACGCAGTATTTT.

The CDR3: CASSTGGSSNQPQHF. In DNA form, the CDR3 reads TGTGCCAGCAGCACAGGGGGGTCTAGCAATCAGCCCCAGCATTTT. The chain couples TRBV27 to TRBJ1-5; 8 positions match TRBD1. The V segment lost 6 bases and the J segment 0 bases; nucleotides outside the gene matches: 4. This CDR3 spans 15 amino acids. The germline CDR1 and CDR2 sequences are MNHEY and SMNVEV (reference sequence).

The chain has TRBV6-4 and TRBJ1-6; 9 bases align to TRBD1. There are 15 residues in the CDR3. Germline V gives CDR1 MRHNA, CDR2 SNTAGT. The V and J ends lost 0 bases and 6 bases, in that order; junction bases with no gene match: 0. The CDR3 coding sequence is TGTGCCAGCAGTGACTCGACAGGGGGTAATTCACCCCTCCACTTT. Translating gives CASSDSTGGNSPLHF.

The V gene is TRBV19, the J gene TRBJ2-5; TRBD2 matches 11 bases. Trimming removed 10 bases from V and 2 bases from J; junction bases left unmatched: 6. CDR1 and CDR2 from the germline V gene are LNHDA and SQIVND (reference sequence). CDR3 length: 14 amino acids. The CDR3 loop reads CATRLAGRQETQYF. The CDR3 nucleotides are TGTGCCACACGACTAGCGGGAAGACAAGAGACCCAGTACTTC. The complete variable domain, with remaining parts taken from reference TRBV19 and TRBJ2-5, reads DGGITQSPKYLFRKEGQNVTLSCEQNLNHDAMYWYRQDPGQGLRLIYYSQIVNDFQKGDIAEGYSVSREKKESFPLTVTSAQKNPTAFYLCATRLAGRQETQYFGPGTRLLVL.

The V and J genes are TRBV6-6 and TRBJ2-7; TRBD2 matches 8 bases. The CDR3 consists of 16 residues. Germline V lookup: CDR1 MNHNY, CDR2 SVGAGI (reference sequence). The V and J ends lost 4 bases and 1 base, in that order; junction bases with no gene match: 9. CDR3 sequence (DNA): TGTGCCAGCAGTTTCTTTAGCGGGGACGGATCCTACGAGCAGTACTTC. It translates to CASSFFSGDGSYEQYF.

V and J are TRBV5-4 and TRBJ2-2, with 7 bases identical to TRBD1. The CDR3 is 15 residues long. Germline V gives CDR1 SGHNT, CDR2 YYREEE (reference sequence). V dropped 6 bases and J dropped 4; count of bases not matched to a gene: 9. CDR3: CASTQGGHSTGELFF. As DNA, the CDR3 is TGTGCCAGCACCCAAGGGGGCCACAGCACCGGGGAGCTGTTTTTT.

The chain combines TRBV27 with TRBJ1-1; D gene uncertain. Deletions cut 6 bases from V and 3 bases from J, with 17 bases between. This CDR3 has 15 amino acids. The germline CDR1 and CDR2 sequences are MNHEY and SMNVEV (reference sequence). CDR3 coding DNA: TGTGCCAGCAGGAAAGAGGGTAGAGAGGACACTGAAGCTTTCTTT. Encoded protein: CASRKEGREDTEAFF.

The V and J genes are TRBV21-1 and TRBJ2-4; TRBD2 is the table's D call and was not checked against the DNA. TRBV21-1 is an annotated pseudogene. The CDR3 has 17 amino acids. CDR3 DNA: TGTGCCAGCAGCAAAGCGCTTTCCGGGGTGCCCAAAAACATTCAGTACTTC. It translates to CASSKALSGVPKNIQYF.

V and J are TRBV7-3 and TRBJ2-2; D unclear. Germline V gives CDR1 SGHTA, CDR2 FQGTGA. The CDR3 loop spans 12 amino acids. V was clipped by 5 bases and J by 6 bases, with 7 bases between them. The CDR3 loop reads CASSRGAGELFF. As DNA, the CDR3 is TGTGCCAGCAGCCGCGGCGCCGGGGAGCTGTTTTTT.

The CDR3 loop is CASRSDRLYNEQFF. CDR3 nucleotides: TGTGCCAGCAGATCGGACAGGTTGTACAATGAGCAGTTCTTC. This rearrangement joins TRBV27 to TRBJ2-1; 7 nucleotides match TRBD1. The length of the CDR3 is 14 residues. In germline, CDR1 is MNHEY, CDR2 SMNVEV (reference sequence). Germline trimming cut 6 bases from V and 4 bases from J; bases unmatched to any gene: 6.

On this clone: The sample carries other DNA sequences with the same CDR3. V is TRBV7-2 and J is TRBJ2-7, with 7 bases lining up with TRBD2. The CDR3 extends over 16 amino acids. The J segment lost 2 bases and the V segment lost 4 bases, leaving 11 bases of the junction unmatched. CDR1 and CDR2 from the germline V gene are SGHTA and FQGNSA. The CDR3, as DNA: TGTGCCAGCAGCTCCCAACCTGGGGGAGGGACCTACGAGCAGTACTTC. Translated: CASSSQPGGGTYEQYF.

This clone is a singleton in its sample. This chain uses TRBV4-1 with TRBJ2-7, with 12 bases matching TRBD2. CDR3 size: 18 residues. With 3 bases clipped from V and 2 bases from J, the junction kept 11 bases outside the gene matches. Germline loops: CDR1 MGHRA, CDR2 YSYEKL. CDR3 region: CASSHRTRLAGGPYEQYF. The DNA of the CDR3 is TGCGCCAGCAGCCATCGCACCCGTCTAGCGGGGGGGCCCTACGAGCAGTACTTC.

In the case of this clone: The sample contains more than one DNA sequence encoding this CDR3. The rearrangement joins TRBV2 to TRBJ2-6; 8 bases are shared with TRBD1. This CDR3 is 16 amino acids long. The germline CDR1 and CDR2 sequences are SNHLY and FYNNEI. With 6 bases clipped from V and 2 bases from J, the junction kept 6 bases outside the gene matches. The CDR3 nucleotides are TGTGCCAGCAGGGACAGGGTCGGCCCTGGGGCCAACGTCCTGACTTTC. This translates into CASRDRVGPGANVLTF.

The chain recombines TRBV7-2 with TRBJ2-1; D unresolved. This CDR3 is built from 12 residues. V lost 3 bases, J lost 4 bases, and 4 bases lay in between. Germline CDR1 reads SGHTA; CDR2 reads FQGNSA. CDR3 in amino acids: CASSLRYNEQFF. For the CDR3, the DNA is TGTGCCAGCAGCTTGAGGTACAATGAGCAGTTCTTC.

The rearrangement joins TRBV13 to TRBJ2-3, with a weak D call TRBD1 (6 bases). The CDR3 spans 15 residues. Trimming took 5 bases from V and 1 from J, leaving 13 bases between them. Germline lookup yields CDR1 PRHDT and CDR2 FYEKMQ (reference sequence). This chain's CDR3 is CASSPRQVGTDTQYF. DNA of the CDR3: TGTGCCAGCAGCCCTCGACAGGTCGGCACAGATACGCAGTATTTT.

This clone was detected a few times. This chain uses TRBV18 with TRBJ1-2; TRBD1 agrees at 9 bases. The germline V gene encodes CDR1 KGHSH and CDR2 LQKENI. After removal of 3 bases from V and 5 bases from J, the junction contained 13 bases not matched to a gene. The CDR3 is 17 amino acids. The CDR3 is CASSPLPGQGEVYGYTF. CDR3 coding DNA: TGTGCCAGCTCACCTCTCCCGGGACAGGGAGAGGTGTATGGCTACACCTTC.

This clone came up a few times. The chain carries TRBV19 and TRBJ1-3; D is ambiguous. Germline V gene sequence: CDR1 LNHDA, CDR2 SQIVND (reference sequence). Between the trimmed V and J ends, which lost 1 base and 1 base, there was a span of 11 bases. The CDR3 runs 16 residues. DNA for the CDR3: TGTGCCAGTAGTATAGCTTCCTGGGAGTCTGGAAACACCATATATTTT. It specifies CASSIASWESGNTIYF. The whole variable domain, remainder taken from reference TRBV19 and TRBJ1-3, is DGGITQSPKYLFRKEGQNVTLSCEQNLNHDAMYWYRQDPGQGLRLIYYSQIVNDFQKGDIAEGYSVSREKKESFPLTVTSAQKNPTAFYLCASSIASWESGNTIYFGEGSWLTVV.

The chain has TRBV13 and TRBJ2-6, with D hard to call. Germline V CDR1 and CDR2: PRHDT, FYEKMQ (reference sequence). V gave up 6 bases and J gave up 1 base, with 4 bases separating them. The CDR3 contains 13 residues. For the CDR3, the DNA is TGTGCCAGCAGTCTTTCTGGGGCCAACGTCCTGACTTTC. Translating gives CASSLSGANVLTF.

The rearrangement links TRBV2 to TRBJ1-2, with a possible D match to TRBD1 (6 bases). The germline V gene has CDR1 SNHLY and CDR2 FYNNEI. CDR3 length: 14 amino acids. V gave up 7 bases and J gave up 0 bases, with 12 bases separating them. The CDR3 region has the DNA TGTGCCAGCACCACCGGGACACCTAACTATGGCTACACCTTC. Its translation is CASTTGTPNYGYTF.

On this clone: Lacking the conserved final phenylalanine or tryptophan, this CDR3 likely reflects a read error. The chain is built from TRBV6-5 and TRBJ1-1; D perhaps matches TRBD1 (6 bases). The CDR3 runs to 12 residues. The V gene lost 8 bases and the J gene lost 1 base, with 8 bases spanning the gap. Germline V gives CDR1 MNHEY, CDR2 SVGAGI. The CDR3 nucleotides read TGTGCCAGCGACAGGAGGAACACTGAAGCTTTCTCT. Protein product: CASDRRNTEAFS.

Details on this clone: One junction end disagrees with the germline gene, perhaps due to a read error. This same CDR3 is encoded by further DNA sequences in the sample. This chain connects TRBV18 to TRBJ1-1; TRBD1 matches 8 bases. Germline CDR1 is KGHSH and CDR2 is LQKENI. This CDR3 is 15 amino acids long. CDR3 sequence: CASSPYPLGQGEAFF. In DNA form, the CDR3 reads TGCGCCAGCTCACCATATCCCCTCGGACAGGGTGAAGCTTTCTTT.

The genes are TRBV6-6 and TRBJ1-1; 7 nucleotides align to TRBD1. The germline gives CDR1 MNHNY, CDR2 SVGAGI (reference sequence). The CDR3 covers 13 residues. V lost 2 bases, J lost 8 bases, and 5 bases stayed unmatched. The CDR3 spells CASSYPGTVEAFF. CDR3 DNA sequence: TGTGCCAGCAGTTACCCCGGGACAGTCGAAGCTTTCTTT.

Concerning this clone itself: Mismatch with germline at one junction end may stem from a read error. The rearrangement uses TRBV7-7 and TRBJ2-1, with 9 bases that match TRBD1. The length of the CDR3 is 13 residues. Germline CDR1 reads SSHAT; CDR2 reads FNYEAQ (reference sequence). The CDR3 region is CASSSDRGNEQFF. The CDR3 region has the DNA TGTGCTAGCAGTTCGGACAGGGGAAATGAGCAGTTCTTC.

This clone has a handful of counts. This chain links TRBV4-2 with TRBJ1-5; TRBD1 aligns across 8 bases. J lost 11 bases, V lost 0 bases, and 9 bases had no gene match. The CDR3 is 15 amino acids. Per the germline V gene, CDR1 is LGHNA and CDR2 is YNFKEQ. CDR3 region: CASSQETGAGSAQHF. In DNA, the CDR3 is TGTGCCAGCAGCCAAGAGACAGGGGCGGGATCAGCCCAGCATTTT.

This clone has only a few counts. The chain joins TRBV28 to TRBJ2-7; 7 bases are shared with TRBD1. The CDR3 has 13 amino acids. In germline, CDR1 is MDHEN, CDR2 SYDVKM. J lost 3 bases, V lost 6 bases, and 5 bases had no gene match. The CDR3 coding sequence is TGTGCCAGCAGCTCGGGACAGAACTACGAGCAGTACTTC. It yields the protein CASSSGQNYEQYF.

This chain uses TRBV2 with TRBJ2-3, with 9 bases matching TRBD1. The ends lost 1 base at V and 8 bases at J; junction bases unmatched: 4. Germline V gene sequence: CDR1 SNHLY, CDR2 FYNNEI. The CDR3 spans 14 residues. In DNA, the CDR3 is TGTGCCAGCAGTGAAGGGACAGGGGAAGGTACGCAGTATTTT. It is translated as CASSEGTGEGTQYF.

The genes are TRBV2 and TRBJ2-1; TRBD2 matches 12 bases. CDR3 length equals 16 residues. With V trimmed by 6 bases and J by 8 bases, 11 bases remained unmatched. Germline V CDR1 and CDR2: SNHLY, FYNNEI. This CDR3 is CASSLGLAGSGHEQFF. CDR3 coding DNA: TGTGCCAGCAGCCTGGGACTAGCGGGCTCAGGGCATGAGCAGTTCTTC.